The present entry profiles one T cell receptor beta chain with its context. Its antigen remains unknown. Sequenced by immunoSEQ multiplex PCR; TCRdb stores in-frame clones only, minus some. The sample contains under 200,000 clones, about 91% of which appear only once. The record originates from a study of T cell responses to AZD1222 COVID-19 vaccine. Findings and limits, study-wide: A rise in Spike-specific TCR breadth and depth followed two AZD1222 doses.

The CDR3 sequence is 18 residues long. Germline trimming cut 5 bases from V and 5 bases from J; bases unmatched to any gene: 19. Germline V lookup: CDR1 MNHEY, CDR2 SMNVEV (reference sequence). This clonotype was obtained from an adult in good health. The chain is built from TRBV27 and TRBJ2-7; TRBD1 aligns across 9 bases. Sequenced here: peripheral blood, sampled on day 0 of AZD1222 vaccination. CDR3 nucleotide sequence: TGTGCCAGCAGTCAAATTGGGGCGGGGACAGGGTTTTTTGACGAGCAGTACTTC. This sequence encodes CASSQIGAGTGFFDEQYF.